The TCR beta chain under discussion was sequenced for a study of early T cells in non-severe SARS-CoV-2 infection. Each cDNA molecule carried a unique molecular identifier. MiXCR, applied by TCRdb to the 5' RACE reads, yields one record per CDR3 protein. This sample has over 100,000 distinct CDR3 sequences, with less than 15% found just once. The material sequenced was whole blood. This clonotype originated in an adult who was a healthcare worker with PCR-confirmed SARS-CoV-2 infection or an uninfected control (not recorded which).

The CDR3 sequence: CASSQELAKLNGNTIYF. The CDR3 DNA is TGTGCCAGCAGCCAAGAACTGGCTAAACTGAATGGAAACACCATATATTTT. The chain employs TRBV3-1 and TRBJ1-3; D call uncertain. Germline CDR1 LGHDT, CDR2 YNNKEL (reference sequence). The length of the CDR3 is 17 residues. Trimming pared 0 bases from V and 3 bases from J, leaving 15 bases between.